One and the same sample provided the 29 T cell receptor beta chains below, sequenced in a study of blood T cells in healthy people across ages. A J-beta primer mix and a sample-barcoded 5' primer were used in a second PCR of roughly 7 to 12 cycles. TCRdb analysed the 5' RACE reads with MiXCR anew, one entry per CDR3 protein. The sample lists about a million distinct CDR3 sequences; just over 50% were seen once. Specimen: blood. These receptors all stem from a woman aged 55-70 years in good health.

This rearrangement joins TRBV3-1 to TRBJ1-2; D remains unclear. Deletions cut 4 bases from V and 0 bases from J, with 12 bases between. The CDR3 runs 15 residues. Germline CDR1 and CDR2: LGHDT and YNNKEL (reference sequence). The CDR3 sequence is CASSRTHITNYGYTF. CDR3 bases: TGTGCCAGCAGCCGCACACACATAACTAACTATGGCTACACCTTC.

Note on this clonotype: The junction departs from the called germline gene at one end, perhaps through a read error. V usage is TRBV6-5 and J usage is TRBJ2-5; either TRBD1 or TRBD2 may fit D (5 bases each). This CDR3 is built from 15 residues. Germline V gives CDR1 MNHEY, CDR2 SVGAGI. CDR3 coding DNA: TGTGCCAGCAGTTACAGGGGCCTAGCCGGGGAGACCCTGTACTTC. As protein: CASSYRGLAGETLYF.

The chain employs TRBV15 and TRBJ2-7; D is tentatively TRBD1 or TRBD2 (5 bases each). The V end was cut by 9 bases, the J end by 3 bases, with 18 bases between. Looked up from germline, CDR1 is LNHNV and CDR2 is YYDKDF (reference sequence). The CDR3 has 14 residues. DNA of the CDR3: TGTGCCACTCGCCGGGACCAAACTAACTACGAGCAGTACTTC. Its protein is CATRRDQTNYEQYF.

For the CDR3, the DNA is TGTGCCAGCAGCTTCTGGCAGGGTGAAGCTTTCTTT. It is translated as CASSFWQGEAFF. V gene TRBV7-2 combines with J gene TRBJ1-1; a weak D match, TRBD1 (5 bases). This CDR3 is 12 amino acids long. The germline CDR1 and CDR2 sequences are SGHTA and FQGNSA. The V gene lost 3 bases and the J gene lost 7 bases, with 9 bases spanning the gap.

This chain connects TRBV20-1 to TRBJ2-3, with 7 bases that match TRBD2. V was pared by 2 bases and J by 6 bases, with 14 bases of the junction left unmatched. The CDR3 runs 16 residues. CDR1 is DFQATT, CDR2 SNEGSKA, per germline (reference sequence). The CDR3 nucleotides are TGCAGTGCTAGACCAGGGACTGGCGGGGAGGGGGATACGCAGTATTTT. Protein product: CSARPGTGGEGDTQYF.

The gene calls are TRBV28 and TRBJ2-4; 8 positions agree with TRBD1. The J call may be wrong; the DNA end is better matched by TRBJ2-7. CDR3 length: 14 amino acids. Germline V gene data show CDR1 as MDHEN and CDR2 as SYDVKM. CDR3 sequence: CASRPQGAEYEQYF. DNA for the CDR3: TGTGCCAGCAGACCGCAGGGGGCGGAATACGAGCAGTACTTC.

This clonotype was counted only a few times. The rearrangement uses TRBV24-1 and TRBJ2-7; possibly TRBD2 for D (5 bases). The CDR3 spans 11 residues. Per germline, CDR1 KGHDR and CDR2 SFDVKD. V lost 11 bases to trimming and J lost 1 base, with 8 bases between them. The DNA for the CDR3 is TGTGCCAATGGAGGTTCCTACGAGCAGTACTTC. Translated: CANGGSYEQYF.

This chain links TRBV5-1 with TRBJ2-7; 9 nucleotides align to TRBD1. Per germline, CDR1 SGHRS and CDR2 YFSETQ. Trimming at V came to 4 bases and at J to 7 bases, leaving 9 bases not matched to a gene. CDR3 length: 14 amino acids. The CDR3 sequence is CASSPRTGVMEQYF. The CDR3 bases are TGCGCCAGCAGCCCAAGGACAGGGGTCATGGAGCAGTACTTC.

V is TRBV7-3 and J is TRBJ2-3; 8 bases line up with TRBD2. V lost 5 bases to trimming and J lost 2 bases; unmatched junction nucleotides: 9. This CDR3 contains 16 residues. Germline loops: CDR1 SGHTA, CDR2 FQGTGA. The CDR3 region has the DNA TGTGCCAGCAGCCAACGCCTACTAGCGGACACAGATACGCAGTATTTT. Protein: CASSQRLLADTDTQYF.

This clonotype was seen more than once but under ten times. The chain uses TRBV4-2 and TRBJ2-7; 10 bases are a match to TRBD2. Germline CDR1 and CDR2: LGHNA and YNFKEQ. CDR3 length: 17 amino acids. Trimming removed 3 bases from V and 0 bases from J; junction bases left unmatched: 8. CDR3 nucleotides: TGTGCCAGCAGCCACCAGGTAGCGGGAGGAAGCTCCTACGAGCAGTACTTC. The encoded protein is CASSHQVAGGSSYEQYF.

The CDR3 is CASSLGVGLSSTDTQYF. The CDR3 region has the DNA TGTGCCAGCAGCTTAGGGGTGGGTCTTTCTAGCACAGATACGCAGTATTTT. The rearrangement joins TRBV7-2 to TRBJ2-3; D remains ambiguous. Trimming left V 1 base short and J 0 bases short, with 14 bases between. Germline loops: CDR1 SGHTA, CDR2 FQGNSA. CDR3 size: 17 residues.

J is TRBJ2-7 and V is TRBV7-2, with 9 bases identical to TRBD2. The CDR3 totals 14 residues. Germline V gene lookup returns CDR1 SGHTA and CDR2 FQGNSA. The V gene end was trimmed by 3 bases and the J gene end by 6 bases; junction bases not matched to a gene: 6. The CDR3 coding sequence is TGTGCCAGCAGCTTTAGCGGGAGTCCTGGCGAGCAGTACTTC. Its translation: CASSFSGSPGEQYF.

The V gene is TRBV9, the J gene TRBJ2-5; D not certain. The end of the DNA fits TRBJ2-7 better, so the J call may be wrong. The CDR3 covers 13 residues. The V gene's germline CDR1 is SGDLS and CDR2 YYNGEE. The CDR3 DNA reads TGTGCCAGCAGCGTAAGGGAAAAGGGCGAGCAGTACTTC. Encoded protein: CASSVREKGEQYF.

The chain is built from TRBV9 and TRBJ2-1; TRBD2 might be the D (6 bases). The V and J ends lost 4 bases and 4 bases respectively, with 15 bases between them. CDR3 length: 15 amino acids. The germline V gene encodes CDR1 SGDLS and CDR2 YYNGEE. DNA for the CDR3: TGTGCCAGCAGCCGATGGGGGGTATCATACAATGAGCAGTTCTTC. Its translation: CASSRWGVSYNEQFF.

The chain combines TRBV18 with TRBJ1-4, with D hard to call. The CDR3 sequence is 17 residues long. CDR1 and CDR2 (germline): KGHSH, LQKENI. V dropped 3 bases and J dropped 5 bases, with 19 bases sitting between them. CDR3 nucleotides: TGTGCCAGCTCACCTAACCCCCCTACCACCCAAAATGAAAAACTGTTTTTT. Translation gives CASSPNPPTTQNEKLFF.

The chain joins TRBV4-1 to TRBJ2-7; the D gene is possibly TRBD2 (5 bases). Deletions cut 0 bases from V and 1 base from J, with 10 bases between. Per germline, CDR1 MGHRA and CDR2 YSYEKL. The length of the CDR3 is 15 residues. CDR3 in amino acids: CASSQEGGGSYEQYF. For the CDR3, the DNA is TGCGCCAGCAGCCAAGAAGGAGGTGGGTCCTACGAGCAGTACTTC.

This chain joins TRBV7-9 and TRBJ2-5; D might be TRBD1 or TRBD2, each matching 5 bases. Germline loops: CDR1 SEHNR, CDR2 FQNEAQ (reference sequence). The CDR3 is made up of 14 amino acids. V lost 5 bases to trimming and J lost 11 bases, with 21 bases between them. CDR3 nucleotides: TGTGCCAGCAGCGCTCCGGGACGTTCGAACGGGCAGTACTTC. Encoded protein: CASSAPGRSNGQYF.

CDR3 sequence: CASSESHEQYF. DNA for the CDR3: TGTGCCAGCAGCGAGTCCCACGAGCAGTACTTC. The genes are TRBV11-2 and TRBJ2-7; no clear D. Trimming removed 5 bases at V and 5 bases at J, with 7 bases between. In germline, CDR1 is SGHAT, CDR2 FQNNGV. The CDR3 spans 11 residues.

Comments on this clonotype: It may be a read error: a sequence one base away is much more abundant. V usage is TRBV6-5 and J usage is TRBJ2-5, with 8 bases lining up with TRBD2. Per the germline V gene, CDR1 is MNHEY and CDR2 is SVGAGI. The CDR3 extends over 15 amino acids. V was clipped by 4 bases and J by 1 base; unmatched bases: 5. The CDR3 reads CASSWASGLQETQYF. The CDR3 DNA sequence: TGTGCCAGCAGTTGGGCTAGCGGGCTCCAAGAGACCCAGTACTTC.

CDR3 sequence (DNA): TGTGCCAGCTCACAAGGACTAGCGGGAGGATGGGAGCAGTTCTTC. As protein: CASSQGLAGGWEQFF. The J gene is TRBJ2-1, the V gene TRBV18; 14 nucleotides match TRBD2. The germline gives CDR1 KGHSH, CDR2 LQKENI. The CDR3 covers 15 residues. Unmatched junction bases numbered 6, after V lost 4 bases and J lost 10 bases.

As regards this clonotype: A much larger clone differs by one base, so this may be a read error. V and J are TRBV9 and TRBJ2-3; perhaps TRBD1 as D (5 bases). The CDR3 loop spans 19 amino acids. Germline V lookup: CDR1 SGDLS, CDR2 YYNGEE. Trimming cost V 0 bases and J 2 bases, with 22 bases left between them. The chain's CDR3 is CASSVVDRGMSVITDTQYF. In DNA form, the CDR3 reads TGTGCCAGCAGCGTAGTGGATAGGGGAATGTCGGTCATCACAGATACGCAGTATTTT.

J is TRBJ2-5 and V is TRBV7-9; 9 bases are a match to TRBD2. Germline CDR1 and CDR2: SEHNR and FQNEAQ (reference sequence). The CDR3 runs 17 residues. Germline trimming cut 1 base from V and 3 bases from J; bases unmatched to any gene: 9. CDR3 amino acids: CASSLDLAGKLKETQYF. The DNA for the CDR3 is TGTGCCAGCAGCTTAGATCTAGCGGGAAAACTTAAAGAGACCCAGTACTTC.

This rearrangement joins TRBV20-1 to TRBJ1-2; 10 nucleotides align to TRBD1. The V and J ends lost 6 bases and 8 bases, in that order; junction bases with no gene match: 12. Germline lookup yields CDR1 DFQATT and CDR2 SNEGSKA (reference sequence). The CDR3 sequence is 14 residues long. This CDR3 is CSARPPDRGWGYTF. The CDR3 region has the DNA TGCAGTGCGCGACCCCCGGACAGGGGGTGGGGCTACACCTTC.

The chain uses TRBV7-2 and TRBJ2-7, with TRBD2 matching 7 bases. V lost 1 base and J lost 0; bases outside the gene matches: 6. Looked up from germline, CDR1 is SGHTA and CDR2 is FQGNSA. This CDR3 region has 16 residues. CDR3 amino acids: CASSLDTGGVSYEQYF. As DNA, the CDR3 is TGTGCCAGCAGCTTAGATACGGGGGGAGTCTCCTACGAGCAGTACTTC.

The chain combines TRBV28 with TRBJ1-1; perhaps TRBD1 as D (5 bases). Germline V gene sequence: CDR1 MDHEN, CDR2 SYDVKM. This CDR3 region has 15 residues. Trimming took off 3 bases at V and 3 bases at J, with 14 bases between the two ends. Written as DNA, the CDR3 is TGTGCCAGCAGTTTCGGCCAGGGATGGGACACTGAAGCTTTCTTT. This gives the protein CASSFGQGWDTEAFF.

This clonotype was counted once. The chain combines TRBV2 with TRBJ2-1; TRBD1 or TRBD2 may be the D gene (7 bases each). V lost 6 bases to trimming and J lost 6 bases, with 15 bases between them. The CDR3 extends over 14 amino acids. Germline V gene lookup returns CDR1 SNHLY and CDR2 FYNNEI. The CDR3 loop is CASSPQGGTNEQFF. Here the CDR3 DNA reads TGTGCCAGCAGCCCTCAGGGGGGGACCAATGAGCAGTTCTTC.

This clonotype was picked up one time. CDR3 nucleotide sequence: TGTGCCAGCAAAACAACCGGGACAGCTTACTACGAGCAGTACTTC. This translates into CASKTTGTAYYEQYF. The genes are TRBV28 and TRBJ2-5; 7 bases map to TRBD1. The end of the DNA is better explained by TRBJ2-7, so the J call may be wrong. CDR3 length: 15 amino acids. Germline V gene sequence: CDR1 MDHEN, CDR2 SYDVKM.

In this sample, this clonotype turned up a few times. V usage is TRBV6-2 or TRBV6-3 and J usage is TRBJ2-4, with 8 bases identical to TRBD1. This CDR3 contains 16 residues. CDR1 MNHEY and CDR2 SVGEGT come from the germline V gene. The junction had 17 bases not matched to a gene; V was cut back by 7 bases and J by 9 bases. CDR3 sequence: CASTETGVLPQGIQYF. CDR3 DNA: TGTGCCAGCACAGAGACAGGGGTACTGCCCCAGGGCATTCAGTACTTC.

In this sample, this clonotype turned up a few times. CDR3 DNA sequence: TGTGCCAGCACCCAGCGCGCATCTACAGATACGCAGTATTTT. It specifies CASTQRASTDTQYF. The chain combines TRBV7-9 with TRBJ2-3; D is undetermined. CDR3 length equals 14 residues. The V and J ends lost 7 bases and 3 bases respectively, with 14 bases between them. CDR1 SEHNR and CDR2 FQNEAQ come from the germline V gene (reference sequence).